The 16 T cell receptor beta chains below come from one sample, sequenced in a study of tumor-infiltrating lymphocytes in primary liver carcinoma. Making TCR beta cDNA involved roughly 0.55 ug total RNA and a constant-region primer. Nested multiplex PCR, run for three rounds with slightly modified ARM-PCR, yielded TCR beta libraries. TRBV1-TRBV30 forward and Cbeta reverse primers drove the first two approximately 11-cycle rounds. TCRdb passed the multiplex PCR reads through MiXCR, listing each CDR3 protein once. The sample has some 130,000 distinct CDR3 sequences; 55% to 70% are singletons. Starting material for RNA and DNA co-extraction consisted of about 19-32 mg of unsorted bulk tissue. Sequencing was performed on tumor-adjacent normal liver tissue. These receptors were taken from a woman aged 55-75 years with primary liver carcinoma and hepatitis B virus infection.

The J gene is TRBJ1-1, the V gene TRBV29-1, with D unresolved. The CDR3 spans 11 residues. Trimming cost V 7 bases and J 8 bases, with 14 bases left between them. Germline values: CDR1 SQVTM, CDR2 ANQGSEA. CDR3 sequence: CSALGTREAFF. The CDR3 bases are TGCAGCGCCCTTGGCACAAGAGAAGCTTTCTTT.

The chain joins TRBV7-9 to TRBJ2-1, with 9 bases identical to TRBD2. Germline CDR1 is SEHNR and CDR2 is FQNEAQ (reference sequence). The CDR3 is made up of 16 amino acids. The J segment lost 10 bases and the V segment lost 5 bases, leaving 15 bases of the junction unmatched. Here the CDR3 reads CASSPIAGADINEQFF. Written as DNA, the CDR3 is TGTGCCAGCAGCCCGATAGCGGGAGCGGATATTAACGAGCAGTTCTTC. Based on the CDR3 plus reference TRBV7-9 and TRBJ2-1, the full variable domain is DTGVSQNPRHKITKRGQNVTFRCDPISEHNRLYWYRQTLGQGPEFLTYFQNEAQLEKSRLLSDRFSAERPKGSFSTLEIQRTEQGDSAMYLCASSPIAGADINEQFFGPGTRLTVL.

To note about this clonotype: A read error is likely, as this CDR3 ends without the conserved phenylalanine or tryptophan. No DNA is shown, since the ends of the CDR3 on it are uncertain; the CDR3 is the one TCRdb lists. V is TRBV10-3 and J is TRBJ2-3; no DNA check was done on the table's D call, TRBD2. The CDR3 has 17 amino acids, counting both end residues. Germline assignment: CDR1 ENHRY and CDR2 SYGVKD. The CDR3 sequence is CAISESRLQAERDTQYL.

This clonotype was detected once. The chain is built from TRBV5-1 and TRBJ2-1; 8 bases map to TRBD2. Losses at the gene ends were 0 bases for V and 1 base for J; bases not matched to a gene: 3. Germline-derived CDR1 and CDR2 are SGHRS and YFSETQ. CDR3 length: 16 residues. For the CDR3, the DNA is TGCGCCAGCAGCTTGGCGGGGGGGGAGTCCTACAATGAGCAGTTCTTC. Residues: CASSLAGGESYNEQFF.

A note on this clonotype: A read error is possible here, since a much larger clone lies one base away. The V call is TRBV7-9, the J call TRBJ1-6; D is possibly TRBD1 (5 bases). Per germline, CDR1 SEHNR and CDR2 FQNEAQ (reference sequence). The CDR3 has 17 residues. The CDR3 DNA reads TGTGCCAGCAGCTACCCCCCCCTTGCCGGGGGTAATTCACCCCCCCACTTT. Its translation: CASSYPPLAGGNSPPHF.

To note about this clonotype: Being one base from a much bigger clone, this may be a read error. The chain combines TRBV7-9 with TRBJ2-7; 7 bases are shared with TRBD1. Germline V gene sequence: CDR1 SEHNR, CDR2 FQNEAQ (reference sequence). With 9 bases clipped from V and 2 bases from J, the junction kept 7 bases outside the gene matches. This CDR3 has 13 amino acids. DNA of the CDR3: TGTGCCAGGAGCGACGGACAGGCCTACGAGCAGTACTTC. This translates into CARSDGQAYEQYF.

On this clonotype: Germline and junction disagree at one end, which may indicate a read error. The chain employs TRBV6-2 or TRBV6-3 and TRBJ1-5; no clear D. The V gene's germline CDR1 is MNHEY and CDR2 SVGEGT. CDR3 length: 14 amino acids. CDR3 DNA sequence: TGTGCCAGAAGTTACGGCGCCGGCAATCGGCCCCAGCATTTT. It is translated as CARSYGAGNRPQHF.

Turning to this clonotype: One end of the junction does not line up with germline, which may come from a read error. The chain combines TRBV12-3 or TRBV12-4 with TRBJ1-5; 10 bases fit TRBD1. The CDR3 spans 15 residues. This CDR3 is CVSSMTGGRNQPQHF. The CDR3 nucleotides read TGTGTCAGCTCTATGACAGGGGGCCGTAACCAGCCCCAGCATTTT.

A word on this clonotype: It may be a read error: a sequence one base away is much more abundant. The chain is built from TRBV7-9 and TRBJ1-5; 7 bases are shared with TRBD1. CDR1 and CDR2 (germline): SEHNR, FQNEAQ (reference sequence). The CDR3 loop spans 16 amino acids. The CDR3 bases are TGTACCAGCAGCCTCGGGACAGACTTTAGCAATCAGCCCCAGCATTTT. Protein product: CTSSLGTDFSNQPQHF.

Ten or more counts support this clonotype. The rearrangement uses TRBV10-3 and TRBJ2-1; D is uncertain. The CDR3 runs 12 residues. V lost 2 bases and J lost 13, with 12 bases in between. Germline V gives CDR1 ENHRY, CDR2 SYGVKD. CDR3 nucleotide sequence: TGTGCCATCAGTGAGCCGGGCACGCAACAGTTCTTC. This translates into CAISEPGTQQFF.

This clonotype was detected only a few times. The genes are TRBV28 and TRBJ1-2; possible D gene TRBD1, 6 bases. V gave up 5 bases and J gave up 8 bases, with 21 bases separating them. Germline CDR1 reads MDHEN; CDR2 reads SYDVKM. The CDR3 is made up of 15 amino acids. This CDR3 is CASSVSRGGQGGYTF. The CDR3 nucleotides read TGTGCCAGCAGTGTCTCTCGCGGGGGGCAGGGGGGCTACACCTTC.

This clonotype occurred once. The missing conserved phenylalanine or tryptophan at the end of this CDR3 makes a read error likely. CDR3: CVSSKPGTVNTGELFL. The CDR3 DNA is TGTGTCAGCAGCAAACCCGGGACGGTGAACACCGGGGAGCTGTTTCTT. This rearrangement joins TRBV6-5 to TRBJ2-2; the D gene could be TRBD1 or TRBD2 (5 bases each). Germline values: CDR1 MNHEY, CDR2 SVGAGI. This CDR3 is 16 amino acids long.

There are many counts of this clonotype. The gene calls are TRBV4-2 and TRBJ2-7; 10 bases agree with TRBD1. Per germline, CDR1 LGHNA and CDR2 YNFKEQ. V shed 3 bases, J shed 6 bases, and the junction held 17 bases outside the gene matches. CDR3 length equals 18 residues. The CDR3 coding sequence is TGTGCCAGCAGCCAGGAACACCTAGGACAGGGGGGACCGCGCGAGCAGTACTTC. Encoded protein: CASSQEHLGQGGPREQYF.

This chain connects TRBV29-1 to TRBJ2-5; 8 nucleotides line up with TRBD1. The trim removed 7 bases at V and 10 bases at J, leaving 23 bases unmatched. Germline CDR1 and CDR2: SQVTM and ANQGSEA. This CDR3 contains 16 residues. CDR3 residues: CSARGLRGRGQVSQYF. As DNA, the CDR3 is TGCAGCGCGAGGGGGCTAAGGGGCAGGGGGCAAGTGAGCCAGTACTTC.

This clonotype showed up many times. This chain joins TRBV5-5 and TRBJ2-5; D may be TRBD1 (5 bases). The CDR3 length is 17 residues. V was cut by 4 bases and J by 6 bases, with 25 bases left in between. Germline CDR1 is SGHKS and CDR2 is YYEKEE (reference sequence). In DNA, the CDR3 is TGTGCCAGCAGCCGAATGACAGTTTCGGCCATCCGACAGACCCAGTACTTC. Encoded protein: CASSRMTVSAIRQTQYF.

A note on this clonotype: A much larger clone lies one base from this, so it may be a read error. The chain links TRBV7-9 to TRBJ2-3, with 7 bases aligning to TRBD2. The CDR3 length is 13 residues. V gave up 7 bases and J gave up 7 bases; unmatched junction bases: 8. Germline V gene lookup returns CDR1 SEHNR and CDR2 FQNEAQ (reference sequence). CDR3 DNA sequence: TGTGCCAGCAACTCCACTAGCGTAAATACGCAGTATTTT. It is translated as CASNSTSVNTQYF.